This record concerns one T cell receptor (gamma chain) sequence. Its specificity is unknown. After alphabeta T cell depletion, CD3+ Vdelta1+ Vdelta2- thymocytes were sorted. The entry originates in a study of Vδ1+ human thymocytes. Notes on the study in general: Unlike peripheral blood Vdelta1+ controls, thymic delta-chain sequences included approximately 21% Vdelta2 and few Vdelta3. In the thymus, TRG and TRD repertoires looked highly polyclonal with Gaussian CDR3 lengths.

Sequences come from RNA converted to cDNA by reverse transcription. The CDR3 regions were amplified by multiplex PCR from V-gene primers to a constant-region primer. TCRdb reapplied CATT to the multiplex PCR reads. The sample comprises 35,000 or so gamma-chain clones, around 21% of which are singletons, and less than 2% rests with the top ten. J was trimmed by 8 bases and V by 3 bases; bases with no gene match: 13. The CDR3 is 14 residues long. Germline CDR1 is GITISATS and CDR2 is ISYDGTV (reference sequence). Sequencing was performed on Vdelta1+ gamma-delta thymocytes from the thymus. Subset reported: FACS-sorted CD3+ TCRalphabeta- TCRVdelta1+ TCRVdelta2- thymocytes. This sequence joins TRGV9 and TRGJ1 or TRGJ2. The TCR comes from a girl in the first two years of life who had congenital heart surgery. The CDR3 region has the DNA TGTGCCTTGTGGGAGTCGCTCCTTCGGCATAAGAAACTCTTT. Residues: CALWESLLRHKKLF.